This record concerns one T cell receptor (beta chain) sequence. The sample belongs to a study of blood T cell repertoires in COVID-19. Individuals drawn from around 25 US areas were about 18 to 100 years old. Cohort 3 recovery required two negative PCRs, clearance, or symptom resolution. The CDR3 spans 16 residues. Trimming left V 0 bases short and J 5 bases short, with 16 bases between. Per germline, CDR1 SGHAT and CDR2 FQNNGV. Sequenced by immunoSEQ multiplex PCR; TCRdb stores in-frame clones only, minus some. The sample lists approximately 230,000 clones, more than 75% occurring once. The sequence derives from a man between 18 and 29 years old who had recovered from COVID-19. Sequenced: PBMCs or T cells enriched from blood (not recorded which). This chain connects TRBV11-2 to TRBJ2-5; the D gene is possibly TRBD1 (5 bases). The CDR3 region is CASSLDHTGGTETQYF. The CDR3 DNA sequence: TGTGCCAGCAGCTTAGATCACACAGGCGGTACGGAGACCCAGTACTTC.